This is a list of T cell receptor beta chains from one sample in a study of human T cells and chemical hapten exposure. TCRdb reanalysed the 5' RACE reads using MiXCR and keeps one entry per CDR3 protein. The table shows 150,000 or so distinct CDR3 sequences, with 3.5% to 5% occurring only once. These receptors were taken from a female donor in good health. Both conserved end residues are part of each CDR3. The D gene is left open where the match is weak. Some rows mark clone size as missing; the rest say once, few, many or name a class of expanded clone.

TRBD1	TRBV4-1	many	TRBJ1-1	CASSQDVTGSSGAFF	TGCGCCAGCAGCCAAGATGTGACAGGGAGCTCGGGAGCTTTCTTT
NA	TRBV20-1	few	TRBJ1-5	CSARVDGNQPQHF	TGCAGTGCTAGAGTAGATGGCAATCAGCCCCAGCATTTT
NA	TRBV30	many	TRBJ2-1	CAWSVSLNEQFF	TGTGCCTGGAGTGTATCCCTTAATGAGCAGTTCTTC
TRBD1	TRBV11-2	many	TRBJ1-6	CASSLTGVGSPLHF	TGTGCCAGCAGCTTGACAGGGGTAGGTTCACCCCTCCACTTT
TRBD2	TRBV19	few	TRBJ2-1	CASSKGGGIVEQFF	TGTGCCAGTAGTAAGGGCGGGGGGATTGTTGAGCAGTTCTTC
NA	TRBV11-2	many	TRBJ1-6	CASVSNRARSPLHF	TGTGCCAGCGTATCCAACAGGGCTAGGTCACCCCTCCACTTT
NA	TRBV12-3/TRBV12-4	many	TRBJ1-2	CASSLNVLSGVGDTF	TGTGCCAGCAGTTTGAACGTCTTGTCGGGGGTCGGGGACACCTTC
NA	TRBV9	many	TRBJ1-3	CASSPDGKVSGNTIYF	TGTGCCAGCAGCCCGGACGGGAAGGTCTCTGGAAACACCATATATTTT
TRBD1	TRBV9	many	TRBJ2-6	CASSGPGQGASGANVLTF	TGTGCCAGCAGCGGGCCGGGACAGGGGGCTTCTGGGGCCAACGTCCTGACTTTC
NA	TRBV7-3	few	TRBJ2-5	CASSLSGRSHGETQYF	TGTGCCAGCAGCTTATCGGGACGATCGCACGGTGAGACCCAGTACTTC
TRBD1	TRBV5-1	NA	TRBJ2-7	CASSQGQGFDEQYF	TGCGCCAGCAGCCAAGGACAGGGTTTCGACGAGCAGTACTTC
NA	TRBV20-1	many	TRBJ2-7	CSAKNKYEQYF	TGCAGTGCCAAAAACAAATACGAGCAGTACTTC
NA	TRBV10-3	many	TRBJ1-2	CAISGGMELNYGYTF	TGTGCCATCAGTGGAGGGATGGAGCTTAACTATGGCTACACCTTC
TRBD1	TRBV7-9	many	TRBJ1-1	CASSRLTGATEAFF	TGTGCCAGCAGCCGACTGACAGGGGCCACTGAAGCTTTCTTT